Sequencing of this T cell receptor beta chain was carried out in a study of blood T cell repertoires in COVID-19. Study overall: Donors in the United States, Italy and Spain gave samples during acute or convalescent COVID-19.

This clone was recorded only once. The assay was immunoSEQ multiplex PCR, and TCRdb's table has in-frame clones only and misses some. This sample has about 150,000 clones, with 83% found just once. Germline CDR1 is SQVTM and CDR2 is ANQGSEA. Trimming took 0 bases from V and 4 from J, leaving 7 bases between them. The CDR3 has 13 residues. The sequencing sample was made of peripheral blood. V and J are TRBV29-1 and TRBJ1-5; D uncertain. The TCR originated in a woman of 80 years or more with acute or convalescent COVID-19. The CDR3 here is CSVEESQNQPQHF. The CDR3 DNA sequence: TGCAGCGTTGAAGAATCCCAAAATCAGCCCCAGCATTTT.